This TCR beta chain was identified during a study of CD8+ T cells in alopecia areata. Findings of the study overall: TCRs were shared less clearly across patients than in mice, possibly for HLA-related reasons.

V gave up 1 base and J gave up 5 bases, with 15 bases separating them. Per the germline V gene, CDR1 is PRHDT and CDR2 is FYEKMQ (reference sequence). There are 16 residues in the CDR3. As to this clone: The antigen is not known.

As to treatment: oral pan-JAK inhibitor, 5-10 mg twice daily. Reverse transcribed after extraction, RNA yielded cDNA as the sequencing template. This table comes from immunoSEQ multiplex PCR, and its TCRdb copy is limited to in-frame clones, with some not included. Among 150,000 to 200,000 clones, 40% to 55% were seen once, and the ten largest hold 10%. The chain combines TRBV13 with TRBJ2-1, with D possibly matching TRBD2 (6 bases). This sequence was found in a human donor with alopecia areata. Sequences were derived from CD8+ T cells sorted from blood, sampled between weeks 51 and 54, from a patient treated with tofacitinib. The CDR3 region is CASSLVGTGSHNEQFF. The CDR3 coding sequence is TGTGCCAGCAGCTTAGTCGGGACTGGGAGCCACAATGAGCAGTTCTTC.